This TCR beta chain was obtained from a study of CD8 T cells in ankylosing spondylitis. Overall study findings and caveats: Clones that were linked to disease were CD8+ and were relatively rare in peripheral blood.

Remarks on this clonotype: Its antigen remains unidentified.

The CDR3 length is 12 residues. V was cut by 5 bases and J by 14 bases, with 16 bases left in between. Germline V CDR1 and CDR2: MNHNY, SVGAGI (reference sequence). 5'-RACE, quantitative and with molecular barcodes, yielded the TCR beta libraries. MiXCR, applied by TCRdb to the 5' RACE reads, yields one record per CDR3 protein. The table lists tens of thousands of distinct CDR3 sequences, 6% of them singletons. Sequenced material: blood, either unsorted or a sorted T cell fraction (not recorded which). The J gene is TRBJ1-5, the V gene TRBV6-6; D call uncertain. This receptor was obtained from a male donor with ankylosing spondylitis or in good health (not recorded which). CDR3 sequence reads: CASSNLRAAKHF. CDR3 coding DNA: TGTGCCAGCAGTAACCTGAGGGCAGCCAAGCATTTT.